This record looks at one T cell receptor beta chain sequence and its context. The method was immunoSEQ multiplex PCR; TCRdb's version includes in-frame clones alone and lacks a portion of them. The sample yields about 80,000 clones, 78% seen once. This specimen comes from a study of blood T cell repertoires in COVID-19. Study details: The United States, Italy and Spain were the sources of the acute and convalescent COVID-19 samples.

Trimming at V came to 5 bases and at J to 2 bases, leaving 6 bases not matched to a gene. The germline CDR1 and CDR2 sequences are MNHEY and SVGAGI. The CDR3 covers 14 residues. Sequenced: peripheral blood. The chain recombines TRBV6-5 with TRBJ2-7; 7 nucleotides match TRBD1. The source is a human donor in a cohort sampled during active COVID-19. CDR3 bases: TGTGCCAGCAGTCCGGGACAGTCCCCCTACGAGCAGTACGTC. Protein product: CASSPGQSPYEQYV.